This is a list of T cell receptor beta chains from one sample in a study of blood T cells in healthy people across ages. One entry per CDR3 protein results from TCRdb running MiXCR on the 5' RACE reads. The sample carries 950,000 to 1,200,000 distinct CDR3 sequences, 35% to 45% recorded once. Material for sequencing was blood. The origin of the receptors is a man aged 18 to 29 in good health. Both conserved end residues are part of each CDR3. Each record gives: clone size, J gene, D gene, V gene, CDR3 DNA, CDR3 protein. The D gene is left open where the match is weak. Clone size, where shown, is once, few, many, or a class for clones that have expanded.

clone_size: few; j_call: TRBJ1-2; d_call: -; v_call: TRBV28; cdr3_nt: TGTGCCAGCAGTTTATTGGCAGGAGAGAATGGCTACACCTTC; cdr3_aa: CASSLLAGENGYTF
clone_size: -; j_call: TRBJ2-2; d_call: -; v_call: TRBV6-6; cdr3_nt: TGTGCCAGCGGCGACTGGAACACCGGGGAGCTGTTTTTT; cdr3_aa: CASGDWNTGELFF
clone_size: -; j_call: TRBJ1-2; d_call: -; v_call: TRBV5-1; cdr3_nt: TGCGCCAGCAGCGACCACGGAGGATCCTATGGCTACACCTTC; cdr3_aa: CASSDHGGSYGYTF
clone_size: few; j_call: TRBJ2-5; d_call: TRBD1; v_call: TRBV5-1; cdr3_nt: TGCGCCAGCAGCTCCCGGGACAGGGTCGTATGGGAGCAGTACTTC; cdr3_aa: CASSSRDRVVWEQYF
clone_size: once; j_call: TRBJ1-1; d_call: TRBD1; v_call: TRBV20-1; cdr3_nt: TGCAGTGCTAGAGAGGGACAGGGGAGTGGCACTGAAGCTTTCTTT; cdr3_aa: CSAREGQGSGTEAFF
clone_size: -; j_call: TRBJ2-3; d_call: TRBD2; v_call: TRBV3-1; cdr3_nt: TGTGCCAGCAGCCTAGCGGGGGGCAAGGTAGATACGCAGTATTTT; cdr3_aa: CASSLAGGKVDTQYF
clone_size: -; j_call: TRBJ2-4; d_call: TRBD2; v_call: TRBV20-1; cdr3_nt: TGCAGTGCTAGAACCCTAGCGGGAGGACAAAACATTCAGTACTTC; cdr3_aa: CSARTLAGGQNIQYF
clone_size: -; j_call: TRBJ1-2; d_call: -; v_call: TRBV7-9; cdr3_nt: TGTGCCAGCAGCTTAGCGCCCGCAGGGTATGGCTACACCTTC; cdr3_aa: CASSLAPAGYGYTF
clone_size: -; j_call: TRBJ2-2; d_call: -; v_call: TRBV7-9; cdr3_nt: TGTGCCAGCAGCTTATCCCCCGGCGTCCTAACCGGGGAGCTGTTTTTT; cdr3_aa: CASSLSPGVLTGELFF
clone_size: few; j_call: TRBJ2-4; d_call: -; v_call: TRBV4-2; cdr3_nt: TGTGCCAGCAGCCAAGTAAACAGGGACGTCAAAAACATTCAGTACTTC; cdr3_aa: CASSQVNRDVKNIQYF
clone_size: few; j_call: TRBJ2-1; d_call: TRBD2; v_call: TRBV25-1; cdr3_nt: TGTGCCAGCAATCTAGCGGGGGTCGACAATGAGCAGTTCTTC; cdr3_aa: CASNLAGVDNEQFF
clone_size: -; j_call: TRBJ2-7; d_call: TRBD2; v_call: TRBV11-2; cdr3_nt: TGTGCCAGCAGCGGACTAGCCAAAACACCCTACGAGCAGTACTTC; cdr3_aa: CASSGLAKTPYEQYF
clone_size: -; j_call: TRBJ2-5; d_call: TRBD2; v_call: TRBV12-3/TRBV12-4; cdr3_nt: TGTGCCAGCAGTTTAGGCCTAGCGGGGCAGTACTTC; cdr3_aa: CASSLGLAGQYF
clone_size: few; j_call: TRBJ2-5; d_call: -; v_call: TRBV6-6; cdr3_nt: TGTGCCAGCAGTTACCCCGGAAAGGACGAGACCCAGTACTTC; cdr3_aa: CASSYPGKDETQYF
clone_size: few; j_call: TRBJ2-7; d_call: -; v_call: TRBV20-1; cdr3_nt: TGCAGTGCTAGAGGCGCAGGGAGCTCCTACAATGAGCAGTACTTC; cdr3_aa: CSARGAGSSYNEQYF
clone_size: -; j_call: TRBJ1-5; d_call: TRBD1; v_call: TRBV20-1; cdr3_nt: TGCAGTGCCCAAAAAGGGGGCCAGCCCCAGCATTTT; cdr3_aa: CSAQKGGQPQHF
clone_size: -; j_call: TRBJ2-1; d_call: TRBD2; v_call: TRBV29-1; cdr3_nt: TGCAGCGTTGACCTAGCGGCATCCAATGAGCAGTTCTTC; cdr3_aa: CSVDLAASNEQFF
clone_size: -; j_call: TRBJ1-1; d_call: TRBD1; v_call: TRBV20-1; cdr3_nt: TGCAGTGCTAGACGCGTCCGGGACAGGGGACACACTGAAGCTTTCTTT; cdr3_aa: CSARRVRDRGHTEAFF
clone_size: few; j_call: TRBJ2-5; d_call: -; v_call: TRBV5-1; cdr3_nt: TGCGCCAGCAGCATGTCCCCGGACAAAAGGGAGACCCAGTACTTC; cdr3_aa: CASSMSPDKRETQYF
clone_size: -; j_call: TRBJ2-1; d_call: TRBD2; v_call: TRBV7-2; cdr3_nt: TGTGCCAGCAGCTTAGTAGGCGGGGGGACCCACAATGAGCAGTTCTTC; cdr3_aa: CASSLVGGGTHNEQFF
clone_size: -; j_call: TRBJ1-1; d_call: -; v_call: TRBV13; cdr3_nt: TGTGCCAGCAGCTCGGGGGATGTAGGACCCCGGGGCACTGAAGCTTTCTTT; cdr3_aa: CASSSGDVGPRGTEAFF
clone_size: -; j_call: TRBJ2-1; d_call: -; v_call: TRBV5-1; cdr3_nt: TGCGCCAGTACCTCCCTCTACAATGAGCAGTTCTTC; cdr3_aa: CASTSLYNEQFF
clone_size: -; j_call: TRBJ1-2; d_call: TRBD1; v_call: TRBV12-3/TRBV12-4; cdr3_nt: TGTGCCAGCAACAAACGGAGGACAGGGAGCTATGGCTACACCTTC; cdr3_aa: CASNKRRTGSYGYTF
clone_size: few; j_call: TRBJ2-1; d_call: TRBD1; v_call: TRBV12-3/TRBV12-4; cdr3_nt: TGTGCCAGCAGTCTATCGGACAGGGTGGAGTTCTTC; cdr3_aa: CASSLSDRVEFF
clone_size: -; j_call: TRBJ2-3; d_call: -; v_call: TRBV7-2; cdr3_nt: TGTGCCAGCAGCATCAGGGTGGCGACAGATACGCAGTATTTT; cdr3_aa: CASSIRVATDTQYF
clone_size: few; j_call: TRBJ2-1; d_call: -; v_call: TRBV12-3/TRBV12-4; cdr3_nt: TGTGCCAGCAGTTCGGGGGACCCTAAGCAGTTCTTC; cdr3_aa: CASSSGDPKQFF
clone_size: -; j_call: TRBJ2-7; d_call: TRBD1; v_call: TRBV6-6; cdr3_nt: TGTGCCAGCAGTCTAACCCGGGACAGGGGAGAATACGAGCAGTACTTC; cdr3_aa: CASSLTRDRGEYEQYF
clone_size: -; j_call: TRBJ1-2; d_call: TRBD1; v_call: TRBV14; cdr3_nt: TGTGCCAGCAGCACCCTGACAGGGGTCTATGGCTACACCTTC; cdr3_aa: CASSTLTGVYGYTF
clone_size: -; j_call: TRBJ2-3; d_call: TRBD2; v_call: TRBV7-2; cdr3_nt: TGTGCCAGCAGCTCATTTCCTAGCGGGGGCACAGATACGCAGTATTTT; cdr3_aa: CASSSFPSGGTDTQYF
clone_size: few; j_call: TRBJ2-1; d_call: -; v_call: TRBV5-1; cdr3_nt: TGCGCCAGCAGCTTGCTCGTCGGGACCACTACAATCAATGAGCAGTTCTTC; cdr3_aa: CASSLLVGTTTINEQFF
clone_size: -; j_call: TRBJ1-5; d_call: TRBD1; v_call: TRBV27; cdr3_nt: TGTGCCAGCAGCCTTCTCGGGACAGCACTAAATCAGCCCCAGCATTTT; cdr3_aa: CASSLLGTALNQPQHF
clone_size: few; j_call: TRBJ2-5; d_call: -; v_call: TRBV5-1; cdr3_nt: TGCGCCAGCAGCTTTGGGGGAAAAGAGACCCAGTACTTC; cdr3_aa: CASSFGGKETQYF
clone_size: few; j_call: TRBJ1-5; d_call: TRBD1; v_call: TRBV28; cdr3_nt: TGTGCCAGCAGCCGGGGACAGGCGAGCAATCAGCCCCAGCATTTT; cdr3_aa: CASSRGQASNQPQHF
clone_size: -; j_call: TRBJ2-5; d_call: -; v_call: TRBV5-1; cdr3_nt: TGCGCCAGCAGCTGGGGGCCTAGCGGTCGCTACAATGAGCAGTACTTC; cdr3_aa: CASSWGPSGRYNEQYF
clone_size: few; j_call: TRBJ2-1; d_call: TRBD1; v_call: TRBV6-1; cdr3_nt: TGTGCCAGCAATGGACAGGGTGCCATCTCCTACAATGAGCAGTTCTTC; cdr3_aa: CASNGQGAISYNEQFF
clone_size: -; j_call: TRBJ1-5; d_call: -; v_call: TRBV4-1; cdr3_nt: TGCGCCAGCAGCCAAGATAATGCCAGGGGCTGGGATGATCAGCCCCAGCATTTT; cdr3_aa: CASSQDNARGWDDQPQHF
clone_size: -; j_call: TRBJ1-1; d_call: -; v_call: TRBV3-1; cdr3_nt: TGTGCCAGCGATCAGGGGACCAACACTGAAGCTTTCTTT; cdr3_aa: CASDQGTNTEAFF
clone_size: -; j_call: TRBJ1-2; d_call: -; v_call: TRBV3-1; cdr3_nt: TGTGCCAGCAGCCGCGAAAGGGGGAGCCATGGCTACACCTTC; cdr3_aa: CASSRERGSHGYTF
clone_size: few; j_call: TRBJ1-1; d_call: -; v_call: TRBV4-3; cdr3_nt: TGCGCCAGCAGCCAAGATGACAATTCCCTTGAAGCTTTCTTT; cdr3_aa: CASSQDDNSLEAFF
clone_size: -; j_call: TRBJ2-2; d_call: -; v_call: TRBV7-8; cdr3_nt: TGTGCCAGCAGCCCCCAGAGGGTCACCGGGGAGCTGTTTTTT; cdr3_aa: CASSPQRVTGELFF
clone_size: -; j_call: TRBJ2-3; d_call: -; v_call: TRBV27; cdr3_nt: TGTGCCAGCAGTCTAATTCCTAGTAAGGGGTATACGCAGTATTTT; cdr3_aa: CASSLIPSKGYTQYF
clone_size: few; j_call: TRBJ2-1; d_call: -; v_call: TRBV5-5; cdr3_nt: TGTGCCAGCAGCTCCCCGGTAAATGAGCAGTTCTTC; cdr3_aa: CASSSPVNEQFF
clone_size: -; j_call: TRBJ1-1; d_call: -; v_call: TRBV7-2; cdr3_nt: TGTGCCAGCAGCTTAGGGTGGAACACTGAAGCTTTCTTT; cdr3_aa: CASSLGWNTEAFF
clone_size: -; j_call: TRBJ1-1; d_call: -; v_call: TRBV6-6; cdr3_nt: TGTGCCAGCAAAGCGGCGAACACTGAAGCTTTCTTT; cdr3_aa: CASKAANTEAFF
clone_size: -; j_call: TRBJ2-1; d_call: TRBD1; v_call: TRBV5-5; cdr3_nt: TGTGCCAGCAGCACAAGGACAGGCGACAATGAGCAGTTCTTC; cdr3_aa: CASSTRTGDNEQFF
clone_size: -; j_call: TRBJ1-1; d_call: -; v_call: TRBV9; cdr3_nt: TGTGCCAGCAGCGTAATCAGGGGTACCCCCACTGAAGCTTTCTTT; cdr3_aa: CASSVIRGTPTEAFF
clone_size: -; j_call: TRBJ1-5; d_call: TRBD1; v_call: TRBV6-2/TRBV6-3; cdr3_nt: TGTGCCAGCAGTTACTCGAAGGGACAGGGGAATCAGCCCCAGCATTTT; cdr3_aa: CASSYSKGQGNQPQHF
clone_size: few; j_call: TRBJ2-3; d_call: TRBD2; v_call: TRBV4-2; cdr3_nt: TGTGCCAGCAGCCAAGATGGGACTAGCGGGGGGGCGTTATATACGCAGTATTTT; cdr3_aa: CASSQDGTSGGALYTQYF
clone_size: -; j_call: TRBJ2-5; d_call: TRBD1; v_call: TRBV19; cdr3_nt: TGTGCCAGTAAACCGGCCGGGACAGGGGTTTTTGAGACCCAGTACTTC; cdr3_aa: CASKPAGTGVFETQYF
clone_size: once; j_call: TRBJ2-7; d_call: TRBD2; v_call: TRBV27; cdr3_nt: TGTGCCAGCGCCTGGACTAGCGGGTCCTACGAGCAGTACTTC; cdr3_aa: CASAWTSGSYEQYF
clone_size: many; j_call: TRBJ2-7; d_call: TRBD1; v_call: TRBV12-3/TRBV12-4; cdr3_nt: TGTGCCAGCAGTTCCCCCTCGACAGGGGTGTACGAGCAGTACTTC; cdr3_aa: CASSSPSTGVYEQYF
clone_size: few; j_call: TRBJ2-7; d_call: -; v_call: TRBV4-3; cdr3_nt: TGCGCCAGCAGCCCCCTTAACGAGGGTCCCTACGAGCAGTACTTC; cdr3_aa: CASSPLNEGPYEQYF
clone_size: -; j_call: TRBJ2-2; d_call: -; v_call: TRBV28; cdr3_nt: TGTGCCAGCAGTTTAGGGGGGCAGGTACACACCGGGGAGCTGTTTTTT; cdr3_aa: CASSLGGQVHTGELFF